This T cell receptor beta chain was captured in a study of OX40 agonist ivuxolimab in advanced cancers. The CDR3 contains 11 residues. Germline V gene lookup returns CDR1 DFQATT and CDR2 SNEGSKA (reference sequence). The V gene lost 3 bases and the J gene lost 4 bases, with 4 bases spanning the gap. The repertoire was sequenced with immunoSEQ multiplex PCR; TCRdb's copy has only in-frame clones and lacks some. The table includes roughly 88,000 clones, about 89% detected once. The chain couples TRBV20-1 to TRBJ2-1, with D unclear. The sequenced sample was CD4+ or CD8+ T cells sorted from blood, obtained in a trial of the OX40 agonist ivuxolimab. The clonotype comes from an adult with an advanced solid tumor such as melanoma, head and neck, liver or kidney cancer. The CDR3 sequence: CSARTYNEQFF. The CDR3 DNA reads TGCAGTGCTAGGACATACAATGAGCAGTTCTTC.